The present TCR beta chain was sequenced within a study of cytomegalovirus exposure and HLA in healthy donors listed by TCRdb under 2017. Study-level background: In an earlier analysis of 587 of the donors, 250 to 350 Gb of sequence data and approximately 100 million unique TCR beta sequences from approximately 180 million T cells were reported. Around 330 gigabases of sequencing data and around 90 million unique TCR sequences made up an early release that covered approximately 650 HLA-typed donors. Of the roughly 410 genotyped donors, over 80% were placed in the genetic ancestry cluster associated with self-reported Caucasian donors. The aim of the study was to test whether cataloging public T cell receptors could identify signatures of past pathogen exposure. Using immunosequencing, the study profiled T cell repertoires from around 670 subjects and related those repertoires to cytomegalovirus serostatus. Along with the roughly 670-subject first cohort, a separate validation cohort of approximately 110 different subjects was used. To predict cytomegalovirus infection status, the study combined high-throughput TCR immunosequencing, statistical association of individual TCRs with disease status, and machine learning. To study patterns of TCR occurrence, a later analysis re-analyzed previously published TCR beta repertoires from more than 550 donors and added high-resolution HLA genotyping. In the later analysis, no new phenotypic data were used to find candidate immune exposures; instead, reliance was placed on TCR beta sequences and their occurrence across donors. An earlier analysis of 587 of the donors used high-throughput TCR beta sequencing to judge whether each TCR beta V gene segment behaved as functional or pseudogenic. Alongside the repertoire data, information on donor age, sex, ethnicity and CMV serostatus was compiled. Genome-wide SNP genotypes for about 60% of the roughly 700 donors were used in a later genetic analysis, which treated that subset as a discovery cohort. All discovery cohort repertoires had been generated using a single sequencing platform. Both class I and class II loci were covered by HLA typing, at four-digit resolution. The number of typed donors differed by locus: about 620-640 for A, B, C, DRB1 and DQB1; 522 for DQA1; about 600 for DPA1; and around 470 for DPB1. Because of strong linkage in the cohort, four or five DR-DQ haplotypes were treated as single units for association and clustering. On average, 235,054 unique TCR beta nucleotide sequences were sequenced per donor among some 420 genotyped donors of the cohort, with 15% to 20% of those sequences being non-productive. Findings and caveats that apply to the study as a whole: An earlier analysis of around 600 of the donors showed that most TCR beta V segments appeared in productive rearrangements either about 87% or about 30% of the time, which broadly matched IMGT annotations. Some 16 rarely observed V segments, including chromosome 9 orphons, were excluded from the earlier analysis of about 500 of the donors because counts were too low. The study listed over 150 TCR beta chains as associated with cytomegalovirus. Correlated functional status among segregating V segments might be attributable to linkage disequilibrium, but an unknown experimental factor could not be ruled out. A later analysis found that HLA-associated TCR beta chains were more clonally expanded and had lower generation probabilities than equally common non-associated chains. In a later analysis, over 15,000 TCR beta sequences were associated with specific HLA alleles at a false discovery rate of 0.05. A later genetic analysis associated a missense DCLRE1C variant with V-gene and J-gene trimming of TCR beta chains, and an independent cohort replicated the association. The sequencing pipeline was judged likely to have produced a cluster of highly shared sequence variants as a technical artifact. A later analysis found that TCR association rates varied across HLA loci, with DRB1 alleles showing the most associated TCRs and HLA-C alleles the fewest. According to a later analysis, most CMV-associated TCR beta chains appeared to be HLA-restricted, and the HLA associations seemed to be driven largely by CMV exposure. The only immune exposure information available for the cohort was CMV serostatus. In a later genetic analysis, fewer N-insertions in productive TCRs were reported among donors in an Asian-associated ancestry cluster than the roughly 700-donor mean. While some public TCRs were present in many individuals, most TCR sequences turned up only very rarely across donors. According to a later analysis, parvovirus B19, influenza, CMV and Epstein-Barr virus appeared linked to several top co-occurrence clusters. A further reported finding was that TCR beta sequences accurately predicted the HLA-A and HLA-B alleles for most subjects in the first cohort. Because some donors lacked HLA typing at each locus, the association tests relied only on the typed subset. This cohort had only TCR beta chains sequenced, and the lack of alpha or paired-chain data limited which features could be detected. Roughly uniform sequencing depth across donors was assumed in presence/absence analyses, although this assumption may not hold. Assigning TCR associations to individual alleles was difficult when HLA alleles, especially DR and DQ, strongly co-occurred. A few of the identified cytomegalovirus-associated TCR beta chains were confirmed in vitro to be specific for cytomegalovirus antigens. Because the 87-base-pair reads could not distinguish some IMGT-functional V segments, including TRBV6-2 and TRBV6-3, those segments were excluded. The classifier was reported to diagnose cytomegalovirus status with high specificity and sensitivity in both the original cohort and the validation cohort. The authors suggested that the approach could potentially be extended to other disease states and immunological phenotypes.

Ends trimmed: V by 4 bases, J by 7 bases; bases unmatched to a gene: 9. The CDR3 spans 14 residues, from the cysteine through the phenylalanine. Only the CDR3 DNA is retained, 42 bases long and in frame from the first base. Based on the germline V gene (reference sequence), the CDR1 and CDR2 sequences are GTSNPN and SVGIG. The receptor library was made with the immunoSEQ multiplex PCR assay. A mixture of 60 forward primers for TCR Vbeta segments and 13 reverse primers for TCR Jbeta segments was used in the multiplex PCR. Amplification of the CDR3 region of rearranged TCR beta genes was performed with a multiplex PCR assay on genomic DNA. The amplified TCR beta libraries were sequenced on the Illumina HiSeq System as 87-base-pair reads. The original pipeline was this. In a later analysis, some 80 million unique TCR beta chains were counted across the 666 repertoires, and some 10 million of these chains were shared by at least two donors. A nearest-neighbor algorithm error-corrected the raw reads and collapsed the reads into unique sequences, merging closely related sequences to remove PCR and sequencing errors. V, D and J gene segments were assigned by aligning CDR3 sequences to IMGT reference sequences. Each retained sequence needed at least a six-nucleotide match to both a V gene segment and a J gene segment. Rearrangements were classified as productive when the CDR3 lacked stop codons and remained in frame with V and J, and all other rearrangements were classified as non-productive. Following IMGT convention, CDR3 was defined as the stretch from the second conserved V-encoded cysteine up to the conserved J-encoded phenylalanine. The earlier analysis of some 540 of the donors excluded any sequence lacking an unambiguous match to a single V gene segment. An earlier analysis of just under 600 of the donors called V segments functional above 56.7% productive rearrangements and segregating when the between-donor standard deviation exceeded 5%. To diagnose cytomegalovirus status from the catalog of TCR beta chain sequences, a statistical classification framework was built. A later analysis assigned V and J genes by comparing TCR nucleotide sequences with IMGT/GENE-DB human TR gene sequences. A later analysis assigned CDR3 sequences and most-parsimonious VDJ recombination scenarios with the TCRdist pipeline. A later analysis defined each TCR beta chain by its CDR3 amino acid sequence plus V-gene family, and excluded reads lacking a unique V-gene family. To address suspected cross-contamination and a sequencing artifact, a later analysis removed roughly 580 highly shared, low-generation-probability nucleotide sequences. In a later analysis, a clonal expansion index was calculated for each public chain from normalized within-repertoire ranks of inferred template counts. In a later analysis, generation probabilities were computed with a VDJ recombination model fitted to out-of-frame rearrangements, and the resulting probabilities were checked against IGoR. Hypergeometric tests were used in a later analysis to score TCR-TCR, TCR-HLA and TCR-CMV co-occurrence, with a repertoire-size bias correction applied to the TCR pairs. In a later analysis, false discovery rates were estimated by permuting HLA or CMV assignments 20 times. A later analysis grouped co-occurring TCRs with DBSCAN, adding TCRdist sequence similarity when clustering within HLA-allele-positive subsets. Repertoires with fewer than 30,000 or more than 120,000 public chains were left out of co-occurrence clustering, as were about 5 repertoires with anomalous nucleotide sharing. Imported from immuneACCESS, the table was reduced by TCRdb to in-frame sequences with V and J called. These copies leave out some clones; in studies compared against another copy, an unresolved V gene accounts for under half, and the cause of the remainder is not known. For V, J and clone size, that table is used; D and trimming come from the DNA. A total of some 200,000 clones appear in this sample, around 78% of them only once. The top ten clones comprise around 2% of the sample.

The cohort comprised fewer than 700 healthy bone marrow donors. At the time of sampling, all cohort members were nominally healthy, though unrecorded immune exposures were likely present. The donor tested CMV seropositive, placing the donor among the 289 seropositive members of the cohort. Each donor provided a peripheral blood sample, and peripheral blood mononuclear cells were used for TCR beta sequencing. Genomic DNA was extracted from the blood cell samples with the Qiagen DNeasy Blood Extraction Kit. Only a few counts were recorded for this clone. The antigen it recognizes is unknown. One base away there is no much larger clone; base qualities are not given.

What was sequenced was PBMCs. The TCR sequence derives from a woman in her twenties or thirties in good health and CMV-seropositive. The chain couples TRBV30 to TRBJ1-4; the central 7 bases match TRBD1. The CDR3 here reads CAWTAAGGSEKLFF. The DNA reads as follows: TGTGCCTGGACGGCGGCAGGGGGTAGTGAAAAACTGTTTTTT.